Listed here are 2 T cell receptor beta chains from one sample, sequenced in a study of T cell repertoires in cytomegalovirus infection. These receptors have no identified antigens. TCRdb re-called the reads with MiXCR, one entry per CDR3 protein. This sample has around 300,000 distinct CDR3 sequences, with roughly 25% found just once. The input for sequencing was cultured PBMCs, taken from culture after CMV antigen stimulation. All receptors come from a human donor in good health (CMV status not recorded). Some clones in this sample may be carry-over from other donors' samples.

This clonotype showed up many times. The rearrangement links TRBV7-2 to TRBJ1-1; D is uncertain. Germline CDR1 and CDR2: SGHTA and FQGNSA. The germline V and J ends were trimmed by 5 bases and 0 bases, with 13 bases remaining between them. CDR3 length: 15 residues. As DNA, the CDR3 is TGTGCCAGCAGCCTTCCCCCAGGAATGAACACTGAAGCTTTCTTT. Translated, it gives CASSLPPGMNTEAFF.

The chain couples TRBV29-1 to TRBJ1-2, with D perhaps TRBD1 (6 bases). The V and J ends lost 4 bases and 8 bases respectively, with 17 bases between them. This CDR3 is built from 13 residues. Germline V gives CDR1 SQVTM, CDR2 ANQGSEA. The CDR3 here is CSVGTSQGTGYTF. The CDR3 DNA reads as TGCAGCGTTGGAACGTCGCAGGGGACGGGCTACACCTTC.